This is a list of T cell receptor beta chains from one sample in a study of beta chain features in type 1 diabetes. The repertoire was sequenced with immunoSEQ multiplex PCR; TCRdb's copy has only in-frame clones and lacks some. The data hold some 330,000 clones, with 8% to 13% observed a single time. Sequenced material: naive CD4+ T cells from blood. The receptor set was obtained from a woman younger than 45 in good health. The CDR3 runs from the conserved cysteine through the conserved F or W. A D gene is named only where the DNA matches it firmly. Some rows mark clone size as missing; the rest say once, few, many or name a class of expanded clone.

few	TRBV13	TRBJ1-5	TRBD1	CASSSKSGTGGHSNQPQHF	TGTGCCAGCAGTTCAAAATCCGGGACAGGGGGACATAGCAATCAGCCCCAGCATTTT
.	TRBV30	TRBJ2-2	.	CAWRRGSTGELFF	TGTGCCTGGAGGCGGGGCAGCACCGGGGAGCTGTTTTTT
.	TRBV7-2	TRBJ2-7	TRBD2	CASSTLAGASYEQYF	TGTGCCAGCAGCACCTTAGCGGGAGCTTCCTACGAGCAGTACTTC
few	TRBV6-5	TRBJ2-7	TRBD2	CASSRPGLGGSEQYF	TGTGCCAGCAGCCGGCCGGGACTAGGAGGCTCCGAGCAGTACTTC
few	TRBV18	TRBJ2-2	TRBD1	CASSPRQGYTGELFF	TGTGCCAGCTCACCGCGACAGGGGTACACCGGGGAGCTGTTTTTT
.	TRBV19	TRBJ2-7	TRBD2	CASRPSGSSYEQYF	TGTGCCAGTAGACCTAGCGGGAGCTCCTACGAGCAGTACTTC
.	TRBV15	TRBJ2-1	.	CATRLLGAAGYYNEQFF	TGTGCCACCAGGCTCCTTGGGGCCGCGGGATACTACAATGAGCAGTTCTTC
few	TRBV19	TRBJ2-7	.	CASSIDVRDSYEQYF	TGTGCCAGTAGTATAGATGTTCGGGACTCCTACGAGCAGTACTTC
few	TRBV11-2	TRBJ2-3	.	CASRRGSSTDTQYF	TGTGCCAGCAGAAGGGGTTCTAGCACAGATACGCAGTATTTT
.	TRBV4-2	TRBJ2-7	TRBD1	CASSPGTGQYYEQYF	TGTGCCAGCAGCCCGGGGACAGGGCAGTACTACGAGCAGTACTTC
.	TRBV28	TRBJ2-2	.	CASSLLQDTGELFF	TGTGCCAGCAGTTTACTCCAGGACACCGGGGAGCTGTTTTTT
few	TRBV5-4	TRBJ2-3	TRBD2	CASSTTSGASTDTQYF	TGTGCCAGCAGCACAACTAGCGGGGCTAGCACAGATACGCAGTATTTT
few	TRBV4-1	TRBJ2-4	TRBD2	CASSPGLAGGRAKNIQYF	TGCGCCAGCAGCCCCGGACTAGCGGGAGGTCGGGCCAAAAACATTCAGTACTTC
.	TRBV11-2	TRBJ2-7	.	CASSSVVGKTYEQYF	TGTGCCAGCAGCTCCGTAGTCGGGAAGACCTACGAGCAGTACTTC
.	TRBV6-5	TRBJ1-1	.	CASSSLQGLGTEAFF	TGTGCCAGCAGTTCCCTTCAGGGCTTAGGCACTGAAGCTTTCTTT
few	TRBV7-6	TRBJ1-4	.	CASSLGQAATNEKLFF	TGTGCCAGCAGCTTAGGACAGGCGGCAACTAATGAAAAACTGTTTTTT
.	TRBV4-2	TRBJ2-7	TRBD2	CASSQDHTSGIAYEQYF	TGTGCCAGCAGCCAAGATCACACTAGCGGGATTGCCTACGAGCAGTACTTC
few	TRBV4-2	TRBJ2-1	.	CASSQVGQAPDEQFF	TGTGCCAGCAGCCAAGTTGGGCAGGCCCCGGATGAGCAGTTCTTC
.	TRBV6-5	TRBJ2-1	TRBD2	CASSYYGGSNEQFF	TGTGCCAGCAGTTACTACGGGGGGTCCAATGAGCAGTTCTTC
.	TRBV9	TRBJ2-1	TRBD1	CASSEQGASYNEQFF	TGTGCCAGCAGCGAACAGGGGGCGTCCTACAATGAGCAGTTCTTC
few	TRBV29-1	TRBJ1-1	TRBD1	CSVSRQGVTEAFF	TGCAGCGTATCAAGACAGGGGGTTACTGAAGCTTTCTTT
.	TRBV4-3	TRBJ2-7	TRBD2	CASSHGLAGDYEQYF	TGCGCCAGCAGCCACGGACTAGCGGGAGACTACGAGCAGTACTTC
.	TRBV5-4	TRBJ2-5	TRBD2	CASSLGVAGIQETQYF	TGTGCCAGCAGCTTGGGAGTAGCGGGGATACAAGAGACCCAGTACTTC
few	TRBV18	TRBJ1-1	TRBD1	CASSPSTGYSTEAFF	TGTGCCAGCTCACCCTCGACAGGGTACAGCACTGAAGCTTTCTTT
many	TRBV4-3	TRBJ2-3	.	CASSQERRTGPDTQYF	TGCGCCAGCAGCCAAGAGAGGAGAACAGGGCCAGATACGCAGTATTTT
few	TRBV29-1	TRBJ2-3	TRBD2	CSVDPSGTPDTQYF	TGCAGCGTTGATCCTAGCGGGACCCCAGATACGCAGTATTTT
.	TRBV5-1	TRBJ2-1	.	CASSPPGTFAGGFF	TGCGCCAGCAGCCCTCCAGGAACCTTTGCGGGTGGGTTCTTC
.	TRBV18	TRBJ2-1	TRBD2	CASSPRTSGSRSNEQFF	TGTGCCAGCTCACCCAGGACTAGCGGGAGTAGGAGCAATGAGCAGTTCTTC
.	TRBV28	TRBJ2-1	TRBD1	CASSLGTGSYNEQFF	TGTGCCAGCAGCCTGGGGACAGGCTCCTACAATGAGCAGTTCTTC
.	TRBV19	TRBJ2-1	TRBD2	CASSTIAGGPREQFF	TGTGCCAGTAGTACAATAGCGGGAGGGCCCAGAGAGCAGTTCTTC
few	TRBV9	TRBJ2-1	TRBD2	CASSAGLAAYNEQFF	TGTGCCAGCAGCGCGGGACTAGCGGCCTACAATGAGCAGTTCTTC
few	TRBV30	TRBJ1-2	.	CAWSPSWSGYTF	TGTGCCTGGAGCCCCAGTTGGTCTGGCTACACCTTC
.	TRBV11-3	TRBJ2-1	TRBD1	CASSWSGTGPNEQFF	TGTGCCAGCAGCTGGTCCGGGACAGGGCCAAATGAGCAGTTCTTC
few	TRBV7-2	TRBJ2-3	TRBD2	CASSLVASGNTDTQYF	TGTGCCAGCAGCTTAGTCGCTAGCGGGAACACAGATACGCAGTATTTT
few	TRBV6-5	TRBJ2-7	TRBD2	CASSTGTSGVVEQYF	TGTGCCAGCAGTACCGGGACTAGCGGTGTCGTGGAGCAGTACTTC
.	TRBV7-8	TRBJ2-5	.	CASSPKGGRAPETQYF	TGTGCCAGCAGCCCCAAGGGGGGGAGGGCTCCAGAGACCCAGTACTTC
few	TRBV27	TRBJ2-3	.	CASSLRNTDTQYF	TGTGCCAGCAGTTTGCGAAATACAGATACGCAGTATTTT
.	TRBV28	TRBJ1-4	.	CASSSPREKLFF	TGTGCCAGCAGTTCCCCGAGGGAAAAACTGTTTTTT
few	TRBV30	TRBJ1-4	TRBD1	CAWTEGQGVNEKLFF	TGTGCCTGGACCGAGGGACAGGGGGTGAATGAAAAACTGTTTTTT
few	TRBV28	TRBJ2-7	.	CASSLTSGRLTYEQYF	TGTGCCAGCAGTTTAACTTCCGGCAGGTTAACCTACGAGCAGTACTTC
.	TRBV14	TRBJ2-7	TRBD1	CASSHRTGGEQYF	TGTGCCAGCAGCCATAGAACAGGGGGTGAGCAGTACTTC
.	TRBV7-6	TRBJ2-2	.	CASSLAWPDTGELFF	TGTGCCAGCAGCTTAGCGTGGCCAGACACCGGGGAGCTGTTTTTT
few	TRBV18	TRBJ2-2	.	CASSGVNTGELFF	TGTGCCAGCTCCGGAGTTAACACCGGGGAGCTGTTTTTT
few	TRBV27	TRBJ2-1	.	CASSTPAGNAYNEQFF	TGTGCCAGCAGTACCCCAGCGGGCAATGCCTACAATGAGCAGTTCTTC
.	TRBV4-3	TRBJ2-6	.	CASSQRTPKGSGANVLTF	TGCGCCAGCAGCCAAAGAACTCCTAAGGGGTCTGGGGCCAACGTCCTGACTTTC
few	TRBV7-2	TRBJ2-2	TRBD1	CASSLRTGTTGELFF	TGTGCCAGCAGCTTACGGACAGGTACCACCGGGGAGCTGTTTTTT
.	TRBV7-2	TRBJ2-5	TRBD2	CASSLGGGETQYF	TGTGCCAGCAGCTTAGGGGGGGGAGAGACCCAGTACTTC
.	TRBV28	TRBJ2-1	TRBD2	CASSPGTSGKNEQFF	TGTGCCAGCAGTCCCGGGACTAGCGGGAAAAATGAGCAGTTCTTC
few	TRBV28	TRBJ1-3	.	CATVRSSGNTIYF	TGTGCCACCGTACGCAGCTCTGGAAACACCATATATTTT